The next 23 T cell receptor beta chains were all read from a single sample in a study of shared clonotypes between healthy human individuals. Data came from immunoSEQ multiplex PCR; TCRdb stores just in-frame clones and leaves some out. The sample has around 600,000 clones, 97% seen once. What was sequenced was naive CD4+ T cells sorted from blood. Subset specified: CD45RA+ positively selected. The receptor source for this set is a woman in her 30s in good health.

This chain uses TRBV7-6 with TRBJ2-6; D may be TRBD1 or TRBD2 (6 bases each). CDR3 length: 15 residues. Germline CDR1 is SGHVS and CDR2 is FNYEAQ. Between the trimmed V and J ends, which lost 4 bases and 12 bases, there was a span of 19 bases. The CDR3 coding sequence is TGTGCCAGCAGCTCAGTGGGGGGACATCGGGTCGTCCTGACTTTC. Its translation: CASSSVGGHRVVLTF.

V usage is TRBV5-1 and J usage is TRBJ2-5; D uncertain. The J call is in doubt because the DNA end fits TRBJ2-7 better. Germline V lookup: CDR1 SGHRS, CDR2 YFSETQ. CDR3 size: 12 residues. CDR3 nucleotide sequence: TGCGCCAGCAGCTTGGATGGCAACGAGCAGTACTTC. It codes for CASSLDGNEQYF.

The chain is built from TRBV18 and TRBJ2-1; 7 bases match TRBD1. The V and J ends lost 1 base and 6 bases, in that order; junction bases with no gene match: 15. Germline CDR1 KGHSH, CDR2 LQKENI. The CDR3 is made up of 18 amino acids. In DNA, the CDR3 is TGTGCCAGCTCACCACTGCCCCCCAGGGGGAGAGGGGGCAATGAGCAGTTCTTC. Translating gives CASSPLPPRGRGGNEQFF.

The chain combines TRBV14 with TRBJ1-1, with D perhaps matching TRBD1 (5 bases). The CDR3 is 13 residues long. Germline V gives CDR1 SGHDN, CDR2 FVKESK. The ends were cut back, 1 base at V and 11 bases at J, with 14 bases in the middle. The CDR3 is CASSQAEGPGAFF. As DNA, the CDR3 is TGTGCCAGCAGCCAAGCAGAAGGTCCAGGGGCTTTCTTT.

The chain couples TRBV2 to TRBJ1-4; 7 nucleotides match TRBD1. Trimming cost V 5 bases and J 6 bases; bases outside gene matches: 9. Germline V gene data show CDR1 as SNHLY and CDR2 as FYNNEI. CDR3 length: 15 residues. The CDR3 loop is CASSWMGQLDEKLFF. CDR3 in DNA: TGTGCCAGCAGTTGGATGGGACAGTTGGATGAAAAACTGTTTTTT.

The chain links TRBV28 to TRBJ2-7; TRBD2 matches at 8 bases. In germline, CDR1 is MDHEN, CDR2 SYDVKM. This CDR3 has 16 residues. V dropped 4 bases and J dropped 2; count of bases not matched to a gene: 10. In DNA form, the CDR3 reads TGTGCCAGCAGTTCCCCTACTAGCGGACAGCCCTACGAGCAGTACTTC. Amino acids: CASSSPTSGQPYEQYF.

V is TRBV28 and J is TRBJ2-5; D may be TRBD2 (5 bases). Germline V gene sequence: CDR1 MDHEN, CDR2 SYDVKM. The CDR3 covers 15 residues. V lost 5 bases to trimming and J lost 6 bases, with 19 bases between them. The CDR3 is CASSPTPEGMKTQYF. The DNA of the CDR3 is TGTGCCAGCAGTCCGACCCCAGAGGGAATGAAGACCCAGTACTTC.

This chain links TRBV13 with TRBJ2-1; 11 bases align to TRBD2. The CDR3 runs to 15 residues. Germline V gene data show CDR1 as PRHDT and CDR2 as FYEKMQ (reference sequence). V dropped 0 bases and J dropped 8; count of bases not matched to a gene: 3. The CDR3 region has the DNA TGTGCCAGCAGCTTAGGCCTAGCGGGAGGCTATGAGCAGTTCTTC. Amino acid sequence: CASSLGLAGGYEQFF. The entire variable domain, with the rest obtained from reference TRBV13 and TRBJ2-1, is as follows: AAGVIQSPRHLIKEKRETATLKCYPIPRHDTVYWYQQGPGQDPQFLISFYEKMQSDKGSIPDRFSAQQFSDYHSELNMSSLELGDSALYFCASSLGLAGGYEQFFGPGTRLTVL.

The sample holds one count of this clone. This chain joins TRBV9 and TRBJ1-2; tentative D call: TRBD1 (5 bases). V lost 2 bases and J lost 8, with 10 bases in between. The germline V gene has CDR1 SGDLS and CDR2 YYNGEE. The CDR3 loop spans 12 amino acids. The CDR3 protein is CASSVYRGGYTF. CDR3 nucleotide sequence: TGTGCCAGCAGCGTCTATCGGGGCGGCTACACCTTC. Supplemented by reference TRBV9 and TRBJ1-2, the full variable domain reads DSGVTQTPKHLITATGQRVTLRCSPRSGDLSVYWYQQSLDQGLQFLIQYYNGEERAKGNILERFSAQQFPDLHSELNLSSLELGDSALYFCASSVYRGGYTFGSGTRLTVV.

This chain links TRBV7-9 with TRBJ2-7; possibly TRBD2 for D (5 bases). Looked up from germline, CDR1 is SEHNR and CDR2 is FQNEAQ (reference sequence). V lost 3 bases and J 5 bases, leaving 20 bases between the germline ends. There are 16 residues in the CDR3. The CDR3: CASSLRTKTRDNEQYF. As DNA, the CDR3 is TGTGCCAGCAGCTTGCGGACCAAGACTCGGGATAACGAGCAGTACTTC.

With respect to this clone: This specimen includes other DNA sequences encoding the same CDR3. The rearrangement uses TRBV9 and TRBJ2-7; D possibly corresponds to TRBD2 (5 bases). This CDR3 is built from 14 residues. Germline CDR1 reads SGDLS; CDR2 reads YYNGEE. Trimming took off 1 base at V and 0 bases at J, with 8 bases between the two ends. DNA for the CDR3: TGTGCCAGCAGCGTACTAGCTAGCTCCTACGAGCAGTACTTC. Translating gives CASSVLASSYEQYF.

The CDR3 loop reads CSVDSVSSYNEQFF. The DNA for the CDR3 is TGCAGCGTTGATAGCGTCAGCTCCTACAATGAGCAGTTCTTC. This chain connects TRBV29-1 to TRBJ2-1; tentative D call: TRBD2 (5 bases). CDR1 is SQVTM, CDR2 ANQGSEA, per germline. V lost 3 bases, J lost 0 bases, and 9 bases lay in between. This CDR3 contains 14 residues.

Here the CDR3 DNA reads TGTGCCAGCAGCCCCTGGAGCGGGGATTCCTACGAGCAGTACTTC. It codes for CASSPWSGDSYEQYF. This chain uses TRBV7-2 with TRBJ2-7; 7 nucleotides line up with TRBD2. The V gene's germline CDR1 is SGHTA and CDR2 FQGNSA. V trimming: 5 bases; J trimming: 1 base; junction bases outside the gene matches: 8. The CDR3 runs 15 residues.

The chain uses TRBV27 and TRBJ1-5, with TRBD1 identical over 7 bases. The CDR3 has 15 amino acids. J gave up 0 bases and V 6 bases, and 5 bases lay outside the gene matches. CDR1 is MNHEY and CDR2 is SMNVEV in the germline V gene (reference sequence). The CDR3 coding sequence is TGTGCCAGCAGGTCCAGGGACAGTAGCAATCAGCCCCAGCATTTT. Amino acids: CASRSRDSSNQPQHF.

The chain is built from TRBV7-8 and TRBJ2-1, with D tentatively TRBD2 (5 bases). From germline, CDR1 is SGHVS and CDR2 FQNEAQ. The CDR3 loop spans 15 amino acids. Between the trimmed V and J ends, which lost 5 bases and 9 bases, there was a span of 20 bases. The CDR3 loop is CASSLRPAASGEQFF. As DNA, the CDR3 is TGTGCCAGCAGCCTTAGACCGGCAGCCAGCGGTGAGCAGTTCTTC. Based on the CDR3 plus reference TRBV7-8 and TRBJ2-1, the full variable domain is GAGVSQSPRYKVAKRGQDVALRCDPISGHVSLFWYQQALGQGPEFLTYFQNEAQLDKSGLPSDRFFAERPEGSVSTLKIQRTQQEDSAVYLCASSLRPAASGEQFFGPGTRLTVL.

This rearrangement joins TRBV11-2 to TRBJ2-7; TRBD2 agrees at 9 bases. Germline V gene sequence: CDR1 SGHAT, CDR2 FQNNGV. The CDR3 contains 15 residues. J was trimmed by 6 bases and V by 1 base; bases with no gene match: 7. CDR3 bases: TGTGCCAGCAGCTTAGGGCCTAGCGGGAACTCCGAGCAGTACTTC. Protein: CASSLGPSGNSEQYF.

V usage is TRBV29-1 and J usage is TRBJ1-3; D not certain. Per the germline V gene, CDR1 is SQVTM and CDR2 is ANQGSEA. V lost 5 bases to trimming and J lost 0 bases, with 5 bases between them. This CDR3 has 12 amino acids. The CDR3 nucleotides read TGCAGCGTTCGGATCTCTGGAAACACCATATATTTT. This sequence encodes CSVRISGNTIYF. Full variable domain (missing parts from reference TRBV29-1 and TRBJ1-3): SAVISQKPSRDICQRGTSLTIQCQVDSQVTMMFWYRQQPGQSLTLIATANQGSEATYESGFVIDKFPISRPNLTFSTLTVSNMSPEDSSIYLCSVRISGNTIYFGEGSWLTVV.

The CDR3 is CASSATTGSSYNEQFF. CDR3 bases: TGTGCCAGCAGTGCAACAACAGGGAGCTCCTACAATGAGCAGTTCTTC. The V gene is TRBV25-1, the J gene TRBJ2-1; possibly TRBD1 for D (6 bases). The CDR3 sequence is 16 residues long. Germline CDR1 reads MGHDK; CDR2 reads SYGVNS. Trimming stripped 4 bases from V and 0 bases from J, with 13 bases between.

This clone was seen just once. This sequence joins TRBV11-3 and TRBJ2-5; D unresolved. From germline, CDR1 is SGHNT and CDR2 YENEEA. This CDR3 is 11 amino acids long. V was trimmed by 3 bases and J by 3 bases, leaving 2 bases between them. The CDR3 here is CASSFKETQYF. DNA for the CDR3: TGTGCCAGCAGCTTTAAAGAGACCCAGTACTTC.

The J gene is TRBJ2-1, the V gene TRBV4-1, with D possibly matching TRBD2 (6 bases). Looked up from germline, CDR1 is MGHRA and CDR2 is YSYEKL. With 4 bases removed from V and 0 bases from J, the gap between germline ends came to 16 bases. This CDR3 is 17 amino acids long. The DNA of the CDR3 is TGCGCCAGCAGCCGGGGGTCTAGCGCCCTCTCCTACAATGAGCAGTTCTTC. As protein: CASSRGSSALSYNEQFF.

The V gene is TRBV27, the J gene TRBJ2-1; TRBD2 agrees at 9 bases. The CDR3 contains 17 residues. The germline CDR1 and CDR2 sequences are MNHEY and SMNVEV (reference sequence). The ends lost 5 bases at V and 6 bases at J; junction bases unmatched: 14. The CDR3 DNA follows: TGTGCCAGCAGTGGAGCGTTTCTAGCGGGGCTCCCCAATGAGCAGTTCTTC. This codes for CASSGAFLAGLPNEQFF.

CDR3 nucleotides: TGCGCCAGCAGCTTTGACAGAGCTAGTAGGACCGGGGAGCTGTTTTTT. It is translated as CASSFDRASRTGELFF. The rearrangement links TRBV5-1 to TRBJ2-2, with a tentative D call TRBD1 (5 bases). Germline values: CDR1 SGHRS, CDR2 YFSETQ. V lost 2 bases to trimming and J lost 5 bases, with 16 bases between them. This CDR3 has 16 amino acids.

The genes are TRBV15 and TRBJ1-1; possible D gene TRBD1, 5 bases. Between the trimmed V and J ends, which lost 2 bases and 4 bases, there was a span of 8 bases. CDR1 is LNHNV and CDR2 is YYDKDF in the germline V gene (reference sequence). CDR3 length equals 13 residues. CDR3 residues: CATSRQGSTEAFF. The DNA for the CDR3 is TGTGCCACCAGCAGACAGGGAAGCACTGAAGCTTTCTTT.